The 27 T cell receptor beta chains presented below share a single source sample, sequenced in a study of cytotoxic CD8 clonotypes in ibrutinib-treated CLL. TCRdb keeps only in-frame clones here, not all; method: immunoSEQ multiplex PCR. Among under 35,000 clones listed, around 63% were seen once. The source material was PBMCs, sampled after 24 months of ibrutinib treatment. These receptors all stem from a human donor with chronic lymphocytic leukemia.

This chain joins TRBV5-4 and TRBJ2-7; TRBD2 agrees at 11 bases. CDR3 length: 12 residues. Germline CDR1 SGHNT, CDR2 YYREEE (reference sequence). J was trimmed by 6 bases and V by 7 bases; bases with no gene match: 3. The chain's CDR3 is CASSGLAAEQYF. The CDR3 region has the DNA TGTGCCAGCTCGGGACTAGCGGCCGAGCAGTACTTC.

The genes are TRBV20-1 and TRBJ2-7; D not certain. Trimming cost V 0 bases and J 1 base, with 1 base left between them. The CDR3 has 11 amino acids. Germline values: CDR1 DFQATT, CDR2 SNEGSKA (reference sequence). CDR3: CSARDSYEQYF. Here the CDR3 DNA reads TGCAGTGCTAGAGATTCCTACGAGCAGTACTTC.

As for this clone: An end of the junction does not agree with germline; a read error may underlie this. The V gene is TRBV19, the J gene TRBJ1-5, with D possibly matching TRBD1 (6 bases). The CDR3 consists of 14 residues. Germline CDR1 is LNHDA and CDR2 is SQIVND (reference sequence). The CDR3 is CASRIGGLNQPQHF. CDR3 sequence (DNA): TGTGCCAGTAGAATAGGGGGGCTGAATCAGCCCCAGCATTTT.

The V gene is TRBV18, the J gene TRBJ2-6; 8 bases are a match to TRBD1. The germline CDR1 and CDR2 sequences are KGHSH and LQKENI. The length of the CDR3 is 15 residues. J gave up 5 bases and V 6 bases, and 6 bases lay outside the gene matches. The CDR3 region has the DNA TGTGCCAGCTCCCCTGGGACAGGCCGGGCCAACGTCCTGACTTTC. It encodes CASSPGTGRANVLTF.

A few counts support this clone. The chain couples TRBV6-5 to TRBJ1-2; unclear D gene. The CDR3 runs 12 residues. Trimming left V 6 bases short and J 8 bases short, with 13 bases between. Germline assignment: CDR1 MNHEY and CDR2 SVGAGI. CDR3 region: CASSRTSKGYTF. DNA for the CDR3: TGTGCCAGCAGCCGAACCAGTAAGGGCTACACCTTC.

This sequence joins TRBV5-1 and TRBJ1-3; D gene unclear. The CDR3 spans 16 residues. V was shortened by 2 bases and J by 4 bases, with 16 bases between the two germline ends. Germline V lookup: CDR1 SGHRS, CDR2 YFSETQ. In DNA, the CDR3 is TGCGCCAGCAGCTTAAATTCCCCAAGTAAGGGAAACACCATATATTTT. It encodes CASSLNSPSKGNTIYF.

The chain couples TRBV7-2 to TRBJ1-2, with 10 bases lining up with TRBD1. The CDR3 consists of 15 residues. Unmatched junction bases numbered 7, after V lost 5 bases and J lost 4 bases. Germline CDR1 reads SGHTA; CDR2 reads FQGNSA. The CDR3 coding sequence is TGTGCCAGCAGCCCGGCCGGGACAGGGGCCTATGGCTACACCTTC. Translation gives CASSPAGTGAYGYTF.

The chain uses TRBV7-2 and TRBJ2-3; no definite D call. CDR1 and CDR2 from the germline V gene are SGHTA and FQGNSA. The V gene lost 5 bases and the J gene lost 14 bases, with 17 bases spanning the gap. The CDR3 totals 12 residues. CDR3 bases: TGTGCCAGCAGCCCCAGACTCCTTTCTCCGTATTTT. Protein: CASSPRLLSPYF. Full variable domain (rest looked up from reference TRBV7-2 and TRBJ2-3): GAGVSQSPSNKVTEKGKDVELRCDPISGHTALYWYRQSLGQGLEFLIYFQGNSAPDKSGLPSDRFSAERTGGSVSTLTIQRTQQEDSAVYLCASSPRLLSPYFGPGTRLTVL.

This clone was observed a single time. This chain links TRBV11-2 with TRBJ1-1, with D hard to call. The CDR3 loop spans 14 amino acids. Germline loops: CDR1 SGHAT, CDR2 FQNNGV. The V end was cut by 5 bases, the J end by 1 base, with 11 bases between. CDR3 sequence: CASSTQTGNTEAFF. The CDR3 nucleotides read TGTGCCAGCAGCACCCAGACTGGGAACACTGAAGCTTTCTTT. Full variable domain (rest looked up from reference TRBV11-2 and TRBJ1-1): EAGVAQSPRYKIIEKRQSVAFWCNPISGHATLYWYQQILGQGPKLLIQFQNNGVVDDSQLPKDRFSAERLKGVDSTLKIQPAKLEDSAVYLCASSTQTGNTEAFFGQGTRLTVV.

The chain employs TRBV4-1 and TRBJ1-2, with 9 bases fitting TRBD1. The CDR3 contains 17 residues. Germline V lookup: CDR1 MGHRA, CDR2 YSYEKL. V was pared by 0 bases and J by 5 bases, with 10 bases of the junction left unmatched. CDR3 DNA sequence: TGCGCCAGCAGCCAAGATCAAACAGGGGGCATATGGTATGGCTACACCTTC. Protein product: CASSQDQTGGIWYGYTF.

The rearrangement uses TRBV5-1 and TRBJ2-3, with D possibly being TRBD2 (5 bases). Germline lookup yields CDR1 SGHRS and CDR2 YFSETQ. The CDR3 contains 16 residues. V was trimmed by 0 bases and J by 2 bases, leaving 13 bases between them. The CDR3 protein is CASSLAVRADTDTQYF. DNA for the CDR3: TGCGCCAGCAGCTTGGCCGTACGAGCGGACACAGATACGCAGTATTTT.

V usage is TRBV6-1 and J usage is TRBJ1-2; D gene uncertain. From germline, CDR1 is MNHNS and CDR2 SASEGT. This CDR3 has 14 amino acids. V gave up 6 bases and J gave up 8 bases, with 19 bases separating them. In DNA form, the CDR3 reads TGTGCCAGCAGCGACCGTGGCCAAACTGGCGGCTACACCTTC. Its protein is CASSDRGQTGGYTF.

The CDR3 loop reads CASSLGGSSSYNSPLHF. The CDR3 bases are TGTGCCAGCAGTTTAGGGGGTTCGAGCTCCTATAATTCACCCCTCCACTTT. The gene calls are TRBV28 and TRBJ1-6, with D perhaps TRBD1 (5 bases). CDR3 length: 17 residues. Trimming cost V 2 bases and J 0 bases, with 11 bases left between them. Germline V gene data show CDR1 as MDHEN and CDR2 as SYDVKM.

The chain uses TRBV2 and TRBJ2-2, with 8 bases that match TRBD1. V lost 6 bases, J lost 8 bases, and 11 bases stayed unmatched. The CDR3 covers 15 residues. In germline, CDR1 is SNHLY, CDR2 FYNNEI. CDR3 loop: CASRLVTGGPGELFF. The DNA of the CDR3 is TGTGCCAGCAGACTAGTTACAGGGGGACCGGGGGAGCTGTTTTTT.

The gene calls are TRBV27 and TRBJ2-7; no clear D. The CDR3 consists of 15 residues. V gave up 2 bases and J gave up 0 bases, with 11 bases separating them. Germline CDR1 is MNHEY and CDR2 is SMNVEV (reference sequence). The CDR3 spells CASSLGPKDSYEQYF. As DNA, the CDR3 is TGTGCCAGCAGTTTAGGGCCTAAGGACTCCTACGAGCAGTACTTC.

The chain is built from TRBV7-9 and TRBJ2-5; D perhaps matches TRBD2 (5 bases). V was cut by 5 bases and J by 5 bases, with 12 bases left in between. In germline, CDR1 is SEHNR, CDR2 FQNEAQ (reference sequence). This CDR3 has 13 amino acids. This chain's CDR3 is CASSPWTGETQYF. Here the CDR3 DNA reads TGTGCCAGCAGCCCCTGGACTGGGGAGACCCAGTACTTC.

This chain joins TRBV5-1 and TRBJ2-2; D may be TRBD1 or TRBD2 (5 bases each). This CDR3 region has 14 residues. V shed 4 bases and J shed 3 bases, with 10 bases lying between them. The germline CDR1 and CDR2 sequences are SGHRS and YFSETQ. For the CDR3, the DNA is TGCGCCAGCAGCCGGGACGGAGACACCGGGGAGCTGTTTTTT. It codes for CASSRDGDTGELFF.

The J gene is TRBJ2-7, the V gene TRBV2, with 10 nucleotides matching TRBD2. This CDR3 region has 15 residues. Germline CDR1 SNHLY, CDR2 FYNNEI. Trimming removed 7 bases from V and 0 bases from J; junction bases left unmatched: 6. CDR3 protein: CASNQLAGSSYEQYF. CDR3 in DNA: TGTGCCAGCAATCAACTAGCGGGAAGCTCCTACGAGCAGTACTTC.

The gene calls are TRBV29-1 and TRBJ1-2, with a possible D match to TRBD1 (5 bases). This CDR3 region has 13 residues. V was trimmed by 8 bases and J by 3 bases, leaving 16 bases between them. In germline, CDR1 is SQVTM, CDR2 ANQGSEA. The DNA of the CDR3 is TGCAGCACATCTCGGGACGGGGACTATGGCTACACCTTC. Translation gives CSTSRDGDYGYTF.

The rearrangement uses TRBV6-6 and TRBJ1-6, with 7 bases fitting TRBD1. The CDR3 covers 15 residues. V gave up 5 bases and J gave up 8 bases; unmatched junction bases: 9. Germline V gene lookup returns CDR1 MNHNY and CDR2 SVGAGI (reference sequence). In nucleotides, the CDR3 is TGTGCCAGCAGTACCGCACAGGGGCGGGATTCACCCCTCCACTTT. Encoded protein: CASSTAQGRDSPLHF.

The chain recombines TRBV18 with TRBJ1-2; TRBD1 agrees at 7 bases. CDR3 length equals 16 residues. CDR1 KGHSH and CDR2 LQKENI come from the germline V gene. V shed 4 bases and J 2 bases; nucleotides not matched to a gene: 10. CDR3 in amino acids: CASSQETGIINYGYTF. The DNA of the CDR3 is TGTGCCAGCTCACAAGAGACAGGGATTATAAACTATGGCTACACCTTC.

The CDR3 sequence: CASSLQGQAPYEQYF. Written as DNA, the CDR3 is TGTGCCAGCAGTTTACAGGGACAGGCTCCCTACGAGCAGTACTTC. V usage is TRBV28 and J usage is TRBJ2-7, with 8 bases that match TRBD1. Germline V gene data show CDR1 as MDHEN and CDR2 as SYDVKM. The V and J ends lost 2 bases and 2 bases, in that order; junction bases with no gene match: 5. CDR3 length: 15 residues.

The chain carries TRBV2 and TRBJ2-2, with D possibly TRBD2 on 5 matching bases. Germline assignment: CDR1 SNHLY and CDR2 FYNNEI. The CDR3 spans 13 residues. The germline V and J ends were trimmed by 6 bases and 4 bases, with 9 bases remaining between them. The CDR3 region has the DNA TGTGCCAGCAGGGCTAGCCCCACCGGGGAGCTGTTTTTT. Translated, it gives CASRASPTGELFF.

The chain employs TRBV9 and TRBJ2-2, with D unclear. Germline V gene sequence: CDR1 SGDLS, CDR2 YYNGEE. V was shortened by 0 bases and J by 8 bases, with 5 bases between the two germline ends. CDR3 length: 12 residues. The CDR3 reads CASSVDVGELFF. CDR3 nucleotide sequence: TGTGCCAGCAGCGTAGACGTAGGGGAGCTGTTTTTT.

The chain carries TRBV15 and TRBJ2-1, with TRBD1 matching over 7 bases. The CDR3 is made up of 14 amino acids. V lost 2 bases to trimming and J lost 5 bases; unmatched junction nucleotides: 3. CDR1 LNHNV and CDR2 YYDKDF come from the germline V gene (reference sequence). The CDR3, as DNA: TGTGCCACCAGCAGAACAGGGGTCCACAATGAGCAGTTCTTC. Translating it yields CATSRTGVHNEQFF.

The chain uses TRBV7-8 and TRBJ2-2, with D perhaps given as TRBD1 or TRBD2 (5 bases each). CDR3 length: 14 residues. Trimming shortened V by 0 bases and J by 7 bases, and 9 bases separated the two germline ends. Germline loops: CDR1 SGHVS, CDR2 FQNEAQ. DNA for the CDR3: TGTGCCAGCAGCTTAGCGGGGACGAGCGGGGAGCTGTTTTTT. This sequence encodes CASSLAGTSGELFF.

The chain is built from TRBV10-2 and TRBJ2-2, with TRBD2 matching 12 bases. CDR3 length equals 13 residues. Per germline, CDR1 WSHSY and CDR2 SAAADI. Trimming at V came to 6 bases and at J to 7 bases, leaving 0 bases not matched to a gene. CDR3 residues: CASRLAGGGELFF. The CDR3 nucleotides are TGCGCCAGCAGACTAGCGGGGGGCGGGGAGCTGTTTTTT.